The TCR beta chain under discussion was sequenced for a study of CD8 T cells in Susac syndrome. Study outcomes and limitations: It was acknowledged by the study that relatively few individuals were included in its TCR sequencing and HLA analysis.

For this clonotype: Its antigen is currently unknown.

After extraction with the RNeasy kit, roughly 0.5 to 1 ug of the RNA was reverse transcribed using random hexamers. TCRdb used MiXCR to reprocess the immunoSEQ multiplex PCR reads, holding one entry per CDR3 protein. The table shows roughly 120,000 distinct CDR3 sequences, with approximately 93% occurring only once. Sequencing of TCR beta drew on CD8+ and CD4+ T cells from blood. Treatment-naive patients with stable or active relapsing-remitting disease served as multiple sclerosis controls. Sequencing was done on a sample of CD4+ T cells from PBMCs. This clonotype was obtained from a human donor with multiple sclerosis.

In DNA, the CDR3 is TGTGCCAGCAGCGCCCGATATACAGGAAATTCACCCCTCCACTTT. Encoded protein: CASSARYTGNSPLHF. V and J are TRBV7-2 and TRBJ1-6, with D perhaps matching TRBD1 (5 bases). Trimming left V 5 bases short and J 7 bases short, with 15 bases between. This CDR3 spans 15 amino acids. Germline values: CDR1 SGHTA, CDR2 FQGNSA.